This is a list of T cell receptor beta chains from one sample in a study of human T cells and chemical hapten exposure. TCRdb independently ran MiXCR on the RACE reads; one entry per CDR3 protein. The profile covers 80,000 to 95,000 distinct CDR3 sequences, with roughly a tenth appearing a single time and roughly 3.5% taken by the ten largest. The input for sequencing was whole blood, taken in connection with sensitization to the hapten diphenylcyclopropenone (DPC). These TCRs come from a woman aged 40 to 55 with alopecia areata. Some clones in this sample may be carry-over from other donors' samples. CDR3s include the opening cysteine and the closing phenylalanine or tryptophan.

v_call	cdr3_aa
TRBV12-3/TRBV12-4	CASSLVPSPTGELFF
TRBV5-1	CASSLTPGELFF
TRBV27	CASRKGPPNYGYTF
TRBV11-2	CASSLRGAGANEKLFF
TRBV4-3	CASSQDVGQVYEQYF
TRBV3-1	CASSLFLGTEAFF
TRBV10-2	CASSSRPGGSSTDTQYF
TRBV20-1	CSARVVDQRETQYF
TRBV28	CASSTSYNSPLHF
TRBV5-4	CASSPVTGGSYGYTF
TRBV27	CASWLAGDPYEQYF
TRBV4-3	CASSPSGGTSDQYF
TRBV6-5	CASSQLGGGVYGYTF
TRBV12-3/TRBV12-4	CASSRRTGFHEQYF
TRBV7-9	CASSSAYTGRSVTGELFF
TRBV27	CASSLRDRGSTNTDTQYF
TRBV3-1	CASSRSGGYNEQFF
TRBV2	CASSQDHNQPQHF
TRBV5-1	CASSSSGNTEAFF
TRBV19	CASSRQGAELFF
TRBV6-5	CASSYSNRLGTGELFF
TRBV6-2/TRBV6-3	CASTRDAMIVSGYTF
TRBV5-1	CASTQGTSGGAGETQYF
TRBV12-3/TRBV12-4	CASSPEPLGRNYGYTF
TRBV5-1	CASSPGGTVASYEQYF
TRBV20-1	CTPSRDYEQYF
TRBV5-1	CASSPRVVDTEAFF
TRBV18	CASSPGQEVNTIYF
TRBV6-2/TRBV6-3	CAIGLAVNTDTQYF
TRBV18	CASSPLDSSYGYTF
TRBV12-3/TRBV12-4	CASTIDRGGGYTF
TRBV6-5	CASSERQGIIGSNQPQHF
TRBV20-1	CSASRQGDFLHTEAFF
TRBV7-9	CASSFADRAVQPQHF
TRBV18	CASSPAANSNQPQHF
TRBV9	CASSGGWTSGGQETQYF
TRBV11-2	CASSLGLGAFF
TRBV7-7	CASSSPAATNEKLFF
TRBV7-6	CASSLEVRTGSYEQYF
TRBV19	CASSGPGRVKFF
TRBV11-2	CASSFTRGGSYEQYF
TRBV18	CASSPTLPLNEKLFF
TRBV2	CASSESSVGAGNTEAFF
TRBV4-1	CASSHPGTSAFNEQFF
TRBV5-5	CASRLDGYNTGELFF
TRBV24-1	CATRGDEGYNEQFF
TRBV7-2	CASSSLPATGRTDTQYF
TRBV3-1	CASMGGSTEAFF
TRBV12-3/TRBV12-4	CASRDTRQGKTEAFF
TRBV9	CASSVQVGRSYNEQFF